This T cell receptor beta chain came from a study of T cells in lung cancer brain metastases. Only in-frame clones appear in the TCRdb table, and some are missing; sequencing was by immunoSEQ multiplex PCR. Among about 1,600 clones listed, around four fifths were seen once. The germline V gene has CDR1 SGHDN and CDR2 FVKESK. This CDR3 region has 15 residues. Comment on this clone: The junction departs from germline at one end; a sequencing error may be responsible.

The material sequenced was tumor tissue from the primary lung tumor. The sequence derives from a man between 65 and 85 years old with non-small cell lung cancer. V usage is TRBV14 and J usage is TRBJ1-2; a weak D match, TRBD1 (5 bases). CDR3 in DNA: TGTGCCAGCAGCCAGCGGAGGGGACCTATCTATGGCTATACCTTC. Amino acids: CASSQRRGPIYGYTF.